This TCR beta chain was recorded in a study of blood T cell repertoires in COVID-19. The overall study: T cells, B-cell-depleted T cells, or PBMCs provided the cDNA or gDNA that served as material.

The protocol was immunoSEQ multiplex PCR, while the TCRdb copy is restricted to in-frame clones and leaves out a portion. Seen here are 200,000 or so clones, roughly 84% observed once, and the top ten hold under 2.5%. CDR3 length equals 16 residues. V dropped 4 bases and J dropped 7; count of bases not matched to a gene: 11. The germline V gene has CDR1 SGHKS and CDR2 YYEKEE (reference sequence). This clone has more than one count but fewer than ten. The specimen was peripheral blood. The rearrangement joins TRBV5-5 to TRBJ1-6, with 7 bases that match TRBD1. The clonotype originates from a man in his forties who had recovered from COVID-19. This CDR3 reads CASSPAGQAGNSPLHF. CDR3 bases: TGTGCCAGCAGCCCCGCCGGACAGGCAGGCAATTCACCCCTCCACTTT.